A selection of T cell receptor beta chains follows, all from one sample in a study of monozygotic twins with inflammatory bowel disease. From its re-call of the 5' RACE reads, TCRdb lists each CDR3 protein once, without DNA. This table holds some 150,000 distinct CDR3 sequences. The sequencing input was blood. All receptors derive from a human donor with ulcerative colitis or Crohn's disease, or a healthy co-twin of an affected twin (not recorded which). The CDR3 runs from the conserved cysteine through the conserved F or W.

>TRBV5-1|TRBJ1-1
CASQIKISGMITEAFF
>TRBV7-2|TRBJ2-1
CASSRGLAVNNEQFF
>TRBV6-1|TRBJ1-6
CASSEVKTENSPLHF
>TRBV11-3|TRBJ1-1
CASSPPRDLTEAFF
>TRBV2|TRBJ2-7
CASSAGLSSYEQYF
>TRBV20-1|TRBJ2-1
CSATWGEFNEQFF
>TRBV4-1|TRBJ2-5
CASSQDRSTGETQYF
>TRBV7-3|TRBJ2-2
CASSSNSNVGELFF
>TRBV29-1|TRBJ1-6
CSVQEGDSPLHF
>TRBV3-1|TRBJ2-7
CASSLPDRPVEQYF
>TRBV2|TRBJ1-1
CASLYQGGENTEAFF
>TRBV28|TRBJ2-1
CASLLAGGYNEQFF
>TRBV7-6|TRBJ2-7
CASSLAVGGGEQYF
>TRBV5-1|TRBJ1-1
CASVFGAGNTEAFF
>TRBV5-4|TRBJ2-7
CASSRDQTSYEQYF
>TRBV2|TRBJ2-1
CASLGLGDRGWDEQFF
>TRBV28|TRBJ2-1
CASSRQQSGGTEQFF
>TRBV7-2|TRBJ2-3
CASRPFGGGSTDTQYF
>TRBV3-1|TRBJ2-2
CASSQGLNTGELFF
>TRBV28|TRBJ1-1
CASSLGLKGNTEAFF
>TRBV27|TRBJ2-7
CASSRTGSSYEQYF
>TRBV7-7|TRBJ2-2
CASSIAGVFTGELFF
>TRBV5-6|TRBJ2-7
CASSTGRGSYEQYF
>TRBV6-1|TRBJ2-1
CASRTGPQSTSNEQFF
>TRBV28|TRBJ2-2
CASSSGTSGRALGTGELFF
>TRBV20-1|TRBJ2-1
CSARRGQIDEQFF
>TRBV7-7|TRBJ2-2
CASSLDIRGEPFF
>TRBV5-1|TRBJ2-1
CASSLGAVPNNEQFF
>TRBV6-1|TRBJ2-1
CAVGTSGGYNEQFF
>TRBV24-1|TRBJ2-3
CATKGDSRTDTQYF
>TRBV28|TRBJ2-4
CASSPQTGPKNIQYF
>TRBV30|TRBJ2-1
CAWSGGQRGFNEQFF
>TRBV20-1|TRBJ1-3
CSASRGLNDYGNTIYF
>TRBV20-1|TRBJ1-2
CSARAGTGWNGYTF
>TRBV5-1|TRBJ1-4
CASSSGDRDSEKLFF
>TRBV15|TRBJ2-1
CATSRDRLATASEQFF
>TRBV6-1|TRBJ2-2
CASREGRTENTGELFF
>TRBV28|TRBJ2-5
CASRRDRSQETQYF
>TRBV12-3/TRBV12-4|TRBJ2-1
CASSLRAGAIPDGEQFF
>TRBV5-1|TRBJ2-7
CASSDTPSSYEQYF
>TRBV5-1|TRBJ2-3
CASRLGGISTDTQYF
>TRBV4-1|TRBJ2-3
CASSQDDSPDTQYF
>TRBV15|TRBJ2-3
CATSRYRGAPADTQYF
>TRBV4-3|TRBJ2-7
CASSQGTDYEQYF
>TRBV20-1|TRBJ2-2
CSAKRAGGYTGELFF
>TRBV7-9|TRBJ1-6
CASSRAGAPLHF